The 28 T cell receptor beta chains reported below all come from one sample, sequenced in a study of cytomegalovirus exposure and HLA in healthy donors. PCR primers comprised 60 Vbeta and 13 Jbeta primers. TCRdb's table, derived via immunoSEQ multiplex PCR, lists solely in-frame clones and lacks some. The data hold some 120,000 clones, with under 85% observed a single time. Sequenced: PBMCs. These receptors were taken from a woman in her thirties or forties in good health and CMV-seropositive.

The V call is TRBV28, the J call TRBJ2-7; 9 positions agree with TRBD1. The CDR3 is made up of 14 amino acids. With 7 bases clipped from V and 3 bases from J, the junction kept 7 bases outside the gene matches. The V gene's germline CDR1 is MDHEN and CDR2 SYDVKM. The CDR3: CASITDRGDYEQYF. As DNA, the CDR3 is TGTGCCAGCATCACGGACAGGGGAGACTACGAGCAGTACTTC.

The CDR3 loop reads CASSLTTGSTEAFF. CDR3 coding DNA: TGTGCCAGCAGCTTAACGACAGGGAGCACTGAAGCTTTCTTT. The chain links TRBV7-9 to TRBJ1-1; 7 bases are a match to TRBD1. The ends lost 2 bases at V and 4 bases at J; junction bases unmatched: 4. The V gene's germline CDR1 is SEHNR and CDR2 FQNEAQ (reference sequence). CDR3 length: 14 residues.

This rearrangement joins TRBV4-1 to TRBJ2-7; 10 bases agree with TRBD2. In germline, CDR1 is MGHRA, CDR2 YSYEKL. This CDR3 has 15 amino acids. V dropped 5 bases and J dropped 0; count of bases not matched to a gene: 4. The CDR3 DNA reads TGCGCCAGCAGCGCGTCTAGCGGGAGCTCCTACGAGCAGTACTTC. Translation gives CASSASSGSSYEQYF.

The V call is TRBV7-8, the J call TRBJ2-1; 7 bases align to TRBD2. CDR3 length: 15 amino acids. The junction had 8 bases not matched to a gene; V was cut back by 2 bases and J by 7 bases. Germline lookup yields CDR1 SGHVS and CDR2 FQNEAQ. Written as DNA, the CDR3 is TGTGCCAGCAGCTTAACTAGCGAGGTGGGGAATGAGCAGTTCTTC. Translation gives CASSLTSEVGNEQFF.

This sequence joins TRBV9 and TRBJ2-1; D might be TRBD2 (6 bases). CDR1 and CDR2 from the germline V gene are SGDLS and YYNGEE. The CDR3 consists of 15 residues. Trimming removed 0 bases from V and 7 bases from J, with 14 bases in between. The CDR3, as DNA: TGTGCCAGCAGCGTAGGTCCAGCGGGCACAAATGAGCAGTTCTTC. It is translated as CASSVGPAGTNEQFF.

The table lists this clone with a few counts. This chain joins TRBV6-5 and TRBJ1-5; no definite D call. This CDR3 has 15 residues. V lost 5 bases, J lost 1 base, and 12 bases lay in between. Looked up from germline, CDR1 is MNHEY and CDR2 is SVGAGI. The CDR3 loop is CASSGSRPSNQPQHF. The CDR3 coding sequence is TGTGCCAGCAGTGGGTCCAGGCCAAGCAATCAGCCCCAGCATTTT.

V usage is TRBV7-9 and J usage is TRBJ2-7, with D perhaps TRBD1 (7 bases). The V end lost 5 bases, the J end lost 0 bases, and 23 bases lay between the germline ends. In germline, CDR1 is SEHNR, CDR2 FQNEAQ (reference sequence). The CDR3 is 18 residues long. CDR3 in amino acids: CASSVITGAGPNSYEQYF. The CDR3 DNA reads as TGTGCCAGCAGCGTTATTACAGGGGCGGGACCGAACTCCTACGAGCAGTACTTC. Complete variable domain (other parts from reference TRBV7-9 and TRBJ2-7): DTGVSQNPRHKITKRGQNVTFRCDPISEHNRLYWYRQTLGQGPEFLTYFQNEAQLEKSRLLSDRFSAERPKGSFSTLEIQRTEQGDSAMYLCASSVITGAGPNSYEQYFGPGTRLTVT.

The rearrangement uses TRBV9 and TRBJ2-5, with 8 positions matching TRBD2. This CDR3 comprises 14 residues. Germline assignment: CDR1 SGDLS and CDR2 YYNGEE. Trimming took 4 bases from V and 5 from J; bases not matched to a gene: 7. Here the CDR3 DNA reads TGTGCCAGCAGCTCTCAGCGGGAGTTGGAGACCCAGTACTTC. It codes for CASSSQRELETQYF.

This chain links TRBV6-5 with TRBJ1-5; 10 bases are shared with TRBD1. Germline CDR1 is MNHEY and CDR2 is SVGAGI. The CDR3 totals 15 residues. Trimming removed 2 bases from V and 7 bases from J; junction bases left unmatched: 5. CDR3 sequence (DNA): TGTGCCAGCAGTTACACCGGGACAGGGGACCAGCCCCAGCATTTT. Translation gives CASSYTGTGDQPQHF.

The CDR3 reads CASSARTNTGELFF. CDR3 bases: TGTGCCAGCAGCGCCCGGACAAACACCGGGGAGCTGTTTTTT. This chain connects TRBV7-8 to TRBJ2-2; D is possibly TRBD1 (5 bases). V was clipped by 5 bases and J by 2 bases, with 9 bases between them. The CDR3 covers 14 residues. From germline, CDR1 is SGHVS and CDR2 FQNEAQ.

CDR3: CASSSGTVSEKLFF. CDR3 sequence (DNA): TGTGCCAGTAGTAGTGGGACAGTAAGTGAAAAACTGTTTTTT. V is TRBV19 and J is TRBJ1-4; 7 bases line up with TRBD1. The germline CDR1 and CDR2 sequences are LNHDA and SQIVND (reference sequence). J was trimmed by 7 bases and V by 4 bases; bases with no gene match: 6. The CDR3 contains 14 residues.

For the CDR3, the DNA is TGCGCCAGCAGCTTACCTACCTCCGGCACAGATACGCAGTATTTT. It is translated as CASSLPTSGTDTQYF. The V gene is TRBV5-1, the J gene TRBJ2-3; unclear D gene. CDR3 length equals 15 residues. V lost 2 bases and J lost 1, with 11 bases in between. Looked up from germline, CDR1 is SGHRS and CDR2 is YFSETQ.

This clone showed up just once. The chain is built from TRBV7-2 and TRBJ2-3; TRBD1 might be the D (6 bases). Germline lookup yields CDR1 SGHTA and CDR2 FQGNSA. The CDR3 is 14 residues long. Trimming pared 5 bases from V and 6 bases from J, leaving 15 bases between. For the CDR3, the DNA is TGTGCCAGCAGCGCACAGGGCCCCCCCGATACGCAGTATTTT. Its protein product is CASSAQGPPDTQYF.

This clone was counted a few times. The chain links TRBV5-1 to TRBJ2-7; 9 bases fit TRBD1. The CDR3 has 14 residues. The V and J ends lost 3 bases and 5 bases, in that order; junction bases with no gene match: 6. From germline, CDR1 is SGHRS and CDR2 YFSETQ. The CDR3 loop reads CASSSGQGFDEQYF. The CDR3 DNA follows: TGCGCCAGCAGCTCCGGACAGGGGTTCGACGAGCAGTACTTC.

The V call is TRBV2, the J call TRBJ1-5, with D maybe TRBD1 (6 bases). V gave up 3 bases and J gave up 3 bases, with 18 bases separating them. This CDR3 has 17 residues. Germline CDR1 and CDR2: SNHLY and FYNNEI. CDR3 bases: TGTGCCAGCAGTGAGGGTGGCAGGGGAACCAACAATCAGCCCCAGCATTTT. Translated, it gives CASSEGGRGTNNQPQHF.

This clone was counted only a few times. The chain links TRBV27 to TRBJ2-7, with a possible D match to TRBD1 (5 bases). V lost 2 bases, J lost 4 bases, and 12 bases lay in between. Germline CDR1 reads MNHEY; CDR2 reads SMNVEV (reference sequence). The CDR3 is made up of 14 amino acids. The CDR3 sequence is CASSLVGAAYEQYF. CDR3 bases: TGTGCCAGCAGTTTAGTAGGGGCGGCTTACGAGCAGTACTTC.

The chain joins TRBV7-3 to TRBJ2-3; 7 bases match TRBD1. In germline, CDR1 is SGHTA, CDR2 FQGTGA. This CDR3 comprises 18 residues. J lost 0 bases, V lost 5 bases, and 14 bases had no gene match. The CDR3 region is CASSPRPWTGVSTDTQYF. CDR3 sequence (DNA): TGTGCCAGCAGCCCCCGCCCTTGGACAGGCGTCAGCACAGATACGCAGTATTTT. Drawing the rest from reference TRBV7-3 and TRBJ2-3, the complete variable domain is GAGVSQTPSNKVTEKGKYVELRCDPISGHTALYWYRQSLGQGPEFLIYFQGTGAADDSGLPNDRFFAVRPEGSVSTLKIQRTERGDSAVYLCASSPRPWTGVSTDTQYFGPGTRLTVL.

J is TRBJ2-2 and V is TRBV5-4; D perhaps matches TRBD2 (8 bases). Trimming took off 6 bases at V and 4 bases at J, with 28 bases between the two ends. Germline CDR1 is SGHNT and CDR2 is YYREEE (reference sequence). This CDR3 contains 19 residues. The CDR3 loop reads CASKGGGPTPGGVTGELFF. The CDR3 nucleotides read TGTGCCAGCAAAGGGGGCGGGCCCACGCCGGGGGGGGTCACCGGGGAGCTGTTTTTT.

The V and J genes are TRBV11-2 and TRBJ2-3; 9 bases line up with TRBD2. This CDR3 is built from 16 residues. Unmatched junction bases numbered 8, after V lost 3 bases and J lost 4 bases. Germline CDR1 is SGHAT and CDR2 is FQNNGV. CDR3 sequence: CASSFLAGRFADTQYF. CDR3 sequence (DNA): TGTGCCAGCAGCTTCCTAGCGGGAAGGTTCGCAGATACGCAGTATTTT. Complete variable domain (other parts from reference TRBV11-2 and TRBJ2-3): EAGVAQSPRYKIIEKRQSVAFWCNPISGHATLYWYQQILGQGPKLLIQFQNNGVVDDSQLPKDRFSAERLKGVDSTLKIQPAKLEDSAVYLCASSFLAGRFADTQYFGPGTRLTVL.

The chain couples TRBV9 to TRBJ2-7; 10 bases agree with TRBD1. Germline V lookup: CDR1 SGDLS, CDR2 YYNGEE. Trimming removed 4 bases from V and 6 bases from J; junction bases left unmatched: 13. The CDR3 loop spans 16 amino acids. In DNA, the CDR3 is TGTGCCAGCAGCCCCCGACCGGGACAGGGGATTGGCGAGCAGTACTTC. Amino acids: CASSPRPGQGIGEQYF. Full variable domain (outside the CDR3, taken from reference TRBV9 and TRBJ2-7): DSGVTQTPKHLITATGQRVTLRCSPRSGDLSVYWYQQSLDQGLQFLIQYYNGEERAKGNILERFSAQQFPDLHSELNLSSLELGDSALYFCASSPRPGQGIGEQYFGPGTRLTVT.

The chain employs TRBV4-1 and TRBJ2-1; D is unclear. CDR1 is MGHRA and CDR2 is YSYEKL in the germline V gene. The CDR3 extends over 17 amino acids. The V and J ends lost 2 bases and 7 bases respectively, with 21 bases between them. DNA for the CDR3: TGCGCCAGCAGCCAATACTCCGGGTCTTATGCCGGGAATGAGCAGTTCTTC. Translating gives CASSQYSGSYAGNEQFF.

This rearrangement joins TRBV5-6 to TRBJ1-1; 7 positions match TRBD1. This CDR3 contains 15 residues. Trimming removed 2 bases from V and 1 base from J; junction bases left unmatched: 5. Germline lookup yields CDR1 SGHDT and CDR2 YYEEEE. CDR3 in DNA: TGTGCCAGCAGCTTCCACAGGGGCACGAACACTGAAGCTTTCTTT. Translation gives CASSFHRGTNTEAFF.

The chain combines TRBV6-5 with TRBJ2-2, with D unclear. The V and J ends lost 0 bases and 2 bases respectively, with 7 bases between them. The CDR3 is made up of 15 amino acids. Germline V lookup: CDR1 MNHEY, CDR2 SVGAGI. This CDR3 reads CASSYSGTNTGELFF. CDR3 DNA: TGTGCCAGCAGTTACTCGGGCACCAACACCGGGGAGCTGTTTTTT.

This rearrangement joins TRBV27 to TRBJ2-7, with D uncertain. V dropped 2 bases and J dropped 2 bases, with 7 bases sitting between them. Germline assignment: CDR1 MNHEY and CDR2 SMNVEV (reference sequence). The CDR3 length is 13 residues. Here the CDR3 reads CASSLTVTYEQYF. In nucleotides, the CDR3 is TGTGCCAGCAGTTTAACAGTAACCTACGAGCAGTACTTC.

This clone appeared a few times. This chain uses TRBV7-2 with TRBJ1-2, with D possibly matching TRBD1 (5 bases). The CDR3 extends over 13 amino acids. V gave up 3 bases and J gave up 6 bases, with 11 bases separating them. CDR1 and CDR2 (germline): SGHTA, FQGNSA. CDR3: CASSFRQKDGYTF. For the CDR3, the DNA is TGTGCCAGCAGCTTCCGACAGAAAGATGGCTACACCTTC.

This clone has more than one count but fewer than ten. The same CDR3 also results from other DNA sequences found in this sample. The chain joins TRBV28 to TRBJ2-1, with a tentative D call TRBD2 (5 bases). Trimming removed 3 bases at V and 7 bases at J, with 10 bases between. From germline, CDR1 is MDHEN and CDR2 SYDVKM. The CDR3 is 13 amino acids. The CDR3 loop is CASSFGGLNEQFF. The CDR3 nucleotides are TGTGCCAGCAGTTTCGGCGGGTTAAATGAGCAGTTCTTC.

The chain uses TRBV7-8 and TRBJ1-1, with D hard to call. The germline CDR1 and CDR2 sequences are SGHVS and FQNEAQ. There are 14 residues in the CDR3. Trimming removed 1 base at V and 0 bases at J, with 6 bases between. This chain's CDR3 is CASSLGGVNTEAFF. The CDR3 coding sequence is TGTGCCAGCAGCTTAGGAGGAGTGAACACTGAAGCTTTCTTT.

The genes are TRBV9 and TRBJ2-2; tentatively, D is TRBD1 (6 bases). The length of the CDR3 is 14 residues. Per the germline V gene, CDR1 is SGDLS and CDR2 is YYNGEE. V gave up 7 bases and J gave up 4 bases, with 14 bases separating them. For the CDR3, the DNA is TGTGCCAGCTCTTACCGGGACATCACCGGGGAGCTGTTTTTT. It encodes CASSYRDITGELFF.